Listed here are 5 T cell receptor beta chains from one sample, sequenced in a study of T cells in localized non-small cell lung cancer. Libraries were prepared by immunoSEQ multiplex PCR; TCRdb keeps only in-frame clonotypes and omits some of them. The repertoire holds around 20,000 clones, with 86% as singletons. The sample in question was peripheral blood, obtained before any cancer treatment. These receptors all stem from a woman aged 40-69 years with stage I lung adenocarcinoma.

This sequence joins TRBV4-3 and TRBJ2-3; TRBD2 agrees at 9 bases. This CDR3 has 17 amino acids. The J segment lost 4 bases and the V segment lost 1 base, leaving 9 bases of the junction unmatched. Germline lookup yields CDR1 LGHNA and CDR2 YSLEER. The CDR3 nucleotides read TGCGCCAGCAGCCAAGTGGGTGGAGCGGGAGGTTCAGATACGCAGTATTTT. Residues: CASSQVGGAGGSDTQYF.

The CDR3 loop is CASSLLGGRTDTQYF. For the CDR3, the DNA is TGTGCCAGCAGCTTACTGGGGGGCCGCACAGATACGCAGTATTTT. The V call is TRBV11-3, the J call TRBJ2-3; D possibly uses TRBD1 or TRBD2 (6 bases each). The V and J ends lost 2 bases and 1 base respectively, with 10 bases between them. There are 15 residues in the CDR3. CDR1 SGHNT and CDR2 YENEEA come from the germline V gene.

The chain is built from TRBV5-1 and TRBJ1-5; unclear D gene. CDR1 and CDR2 from the germline V gene are SGHRS and YFSETQ. V gave up 2 bases and J gave up 5 bases, with 8 bases separating them. CDR3 length: 13 amino acids. DNA for the CDR3: TGCGCCAGCAGCTTTGGTCAAGATCAGCCCCAGCATTTT. This encodes CASSFGQDQPQHF.

The chain is built from TRBV5-6 and TRBJ1-1, with a possible D match to TRBD1 (6 bases). CDR3 length: 14 residues. Trimming took off 5 bases at V and 3 bases at J, with 14 bases between the two ends. Germline CDR1 SGHDT, CDR2 YYEEEE. The CDR3 protein is CASSPGTWDTEAFF. DNA for the CDR3: TGTGCCAGCAGTCCCGGGACATGGGACACTGAAGCTTTCTTT.

The chain recombines TRBV10-2 with TRBJ1-3; 7 nucleotides line up with TRBD1. CDR3 length: 15 residues. The V gene end was trimmed by 6 bases and the J gene end by 4 bases; junction bases not matched to a gene: 9. CDR1 and CDR2 from the germline V gene are WSHSY and SAAADI. CDR3 residues: CASSPIQGTGNTIYF. The DNA for the CDR3 is TGCGCCAGCAGCCCCATACAGGGGACCGGAAACACCATATATTTT.